The T cell receptor (beta chain) under discussion was sequenced for a study of blood T cells in healthy people across ages. Whole-study findings and limits: Among long-lived donors, naive CD4+ cells were more numerous and diversity higher than in aged donors.

The authors ran a second PCR of 7 to 11 cycles using a sample-barcoded 5' primer and a J-beta primer mix. CDR3-containing paired-end reads numbered at least 2.5 million in each sample. TCRdb passed the 5' RACE reads through MiXCR, listing each CDR3 protein once. The sample lists some 760,000 distinct CDR3 sequences, approximately 25% occurring once. There are a few counts of this clonotype. Its antigen remains unidentified. The trim removed 6 bases at V and 4 bases at J, leaving 3 bases unmatched. The CDR3 runs to 12 residues. The germline V gene encodes CDR1 SGHDT and CDR2 YYEEEE. These data also featured in a second study, about T cells of mothers and their children. As reported in that work: A few healthy Caucasian mothers, along with their six children, served as the donors.

This chain connects TRBV5-6 to TRBJ2-7; TRBD1 matches at 8 bases. The clonotype originates from a boy aged 5-17 years in good health. Sequenced sample: blood. The CDR3 protein is CASTDRGYEQYF. The CDR3 nucleotides read TGTGCCAGCACTGACAGGGGATACGAGCAGTACTTC.